This TCR beta chain was captured in a study of control samples from healthy donors and cancer patients. Libraries were prepared by immunoSEQ multiplex PCR; TCRdb keeps only in-frame clonotypes and omits some of them. The table lists fewer than 200,000 clones, around 95% of them singletons. Material: blood. The receptor was derived from a woman in her sixties in good health.

CDR3 protein: CASSLEAAGGYEQYF. CDR3 nucleotides: TGTGCCAGCAGCTTAGAGGCGGCCGGAGGGTACGAGCAGTACTTC. V usage is TRBV7-2 and J usage is TRBJ2-7; tentative D call: TRBD2 (6 bases). The CDR3 has 15 amino acids. Trimming removed 1 base from V and 4 bases from J, with 14 bases in between. Germline V gives CDR1 SGHTA, CDR2 FQGNSA.